This TCR beta chain came from a study of vaccination effects on CD4 cells after COVID-19. Findings and limits, study-wide: Few convalescent patients and no early post-infection timepoints were included in the study. Late in the post-vaccination period, infection-induced and vaccine-induced clones underwent marked clonal contraction.

With regard to this clone: Its antigen is as yet unknown.

The CDR3 extends over 12 amino acids. The V end was cut by 0 bases, the J end by 8 bases, with 5 bases between. Per germline, CDR1 SEHNR and CDR2 FQNEAQ (reference sequence). Before sequencing, viral peptide pools were used by the ViraFEST assay to expand antigen-specific CD4+ T cells. Having been cultured for around nine days, the cells underwent CD4+ T cell isolation. Each participant was administered two doses of either the BNT162b2 or the mRNA-1273 vaccine. Two million PBMC were placed in each well, which was supplemented with 10 IU/ml IL-2 and around 10 ug/ml peptides. On day 3 and again on day 7, half the medium was replaced with IL-2 medium. Assay: immunoSEQ multiplex PCR; the TCRdb copy retains only in-frame clones and omits some. The sample shows 20,000 to 30,000 clones, roughly three quarters of them seen only once.

The sequencing here drew on CD4+ T cells from PBMCs cultured with SARS-CoV-2 spike peptides, taken after COVID-19 vaccination. The chain is built from TRBV7-9 and TRBJ2-1; D gene unclear. This TCR came from a human donor who received a COVID-19 vaccine. The DNA of the CDR3 is TGTGCCAGCAGCTTAGCGCCTTATGAGCAGTTCTTC. Translation gives CASSLAPYEQFF.